This T cell receptor (beta chain) was profiled in a study of beta chain features in type 1 diabetes. Germline CDR1 reads MDHEN; CDR2 reads SYDVKM. With 7 bases clipped from V and 7 bases from J, the junction kept 10 bases outside the gene matches. The CDR3 contains 13 residues. This clone came up a few times. Expressed TCRB transcripts were sequenced because the isolated RNA had all been reverse transcribed beforehand. The assay was immunoSEQ multiplex PCR, and TCRdb's table has in-frame clones only and misses some. The profile covers 620,000 or so clones, with roughly a sixth appearing a single time and about 0.097% taken by the ten largest. Populations obtained by sorting all exceeded 95% purity.

This receptor was identified in a man aged 18 to 35 in good health. The chain joins TRBV28 to TRBJ2-7; 7 bases agree with TRBD2. Sequenced: naive CD4+ T cells from blood. The CDR3 nucleotides are TGTGCCAGCATTCCCCCCGGGCGGGAGGAGCAGTACTTC. This encodes CASIPPGREEQYF.